The 24 T cell receptor beta chains given below trace back to one sample, sequenced in a study of human T cells and chemical hapten exposure (dated by TCRdb to the early 2020s). The sample's time point, from its label and the paper: patch test 1, 2 weeks after DPC sensitization. What this sample's treatment or condition label stands for: therapeutic diphenylcyclopropenone sensitization with weekly scalp DPC. Library creation used RACE. This sample was sequenced with a NextSeq 500. TCRdb trimmed public reads at Q25 via fastp, called clones via MiXCR and kept in-frame beta chains. Each entry merges the rows of one CDR3 protein and shows their most common DNA and genes. This sample gives tens of thousands of distinct CDR3 sequences in total; about 10% of them show up just once. The ten largest account for around 2.2% of the sample. The sequenced sample was whole blood, obtained in connection with sensitization to the hapten diphenylcyclopropenone (DPC). The receptor source for this set is a man aged 40-50 years with alopecia areata. Some clones in this sample may be carry-over from other donors' samples.

This clonotype was counted between two and nine times. The genes are TRBV29-1 and TRBJ2-3; TRBD1 aligns across 7 bases. Per germline, CDR1 SQVTM and CDR2 ANQGSEA. J was trimmed by 1 base and V by 8 bases; bases with no gene match: 12. The CDR3 spans 15 residues. CDR3 DNA sequence: TGCAGCTTCGCACAGGGGATGTTGGGCACAGATACGCAGTATTTT. It yields the protein CSFAQGMLGTDTQYF.

This clonotype was recorded at least ten times. The chain employs TRBV24-1 and TRBJ2-7; D remains ambiguous. The CDR3 contains 15 residues. V was shortened by 2 bases and J by 3 bases, with 13 bases between the two germline ends. Germline CDR1 and CDR2: KGHDR and SFDVKD. Here the CDR3 DNA reads TGTGCCACCAGTGATTGGAGAATCCCTCTCTACGAGCAGTACGTC. Translation gives CATSDWRIPLYEQYV.

The chain uses TRBV30 and TRBJ2-3, with TRBD1 matching 8 bases. The CDR3 spans 15 residues. Germline-derived CDR1 and CDR2 are GTSNPN and SVGIG (reference sequence). Unmatched junction bases numbered 5, after V lost 0 bases and J lost 3 bases. CDR3 coding DNA: TGTGCCTGGAGTGTACAGGGGGTAGGAACAGATACGCAGTATTTT. Translation gives CAWSVQGVGTDTQYF. Full variable domain (remainder filled in from reference TRBV30 and TRBJ2-3): SQTIHQWPATLVQPVGSPLSLECTVEGTSNPNLYWYRQAAGRGLQLLFYSVGIGQISSEVPQNLSASRPQDRQFILSSKKLLLSDSGFYLCAWSVQGVGTDTQYFGPGTRLTVL.

This clonotype was counted only a few times. The chain couples TRBV4-3 to TRBJ2-1; D may be TRBD2 (5 bases). V lost 2 bases to trimming and J lost 5 bases, with 19 bases between them. Germline lookup yields CDR1 LGHNA and CDR2 YSLEER. The CDR3 totals 17 residues. CDR3 bases: TGCGCCAGCAGCCAAAACGAAATAGGAGGTGGTAACAATGAGCAGTTCTTC. Translated: CASSQNEIGGGNNEQFF.

The chain is built from TRBV4-3 and TRBJ2-1; D perhaps matches TRBD2 (5 bases). Trimming took 4 bases from V and 9 from J, leaving 13 bases between them. Germline CDR1 LGHNA, CDR2 YSLEER. The CDR3 sequence is 13 residues long. The CDR3 DNA follows: TGCGCCAGCAGCCGAACTAGGGTTTTTGAGCAGTTCTTC. Protein sequence: CASSRTRVFEQFF.

This clonotype turned up a few times. The chain employs TRBV19 and TRBJ2-5, with 14 nucleotides matching TRBD2. The V and J ends lost 4 bases and 5 bases, in that order; junction bases with no gene match: 3. The germline V gene encodes CDR1 LNHDA and CDR2 SQIVND (reference sequence). The CDR3 loop spans 15 amino acids. The chain's CDR3 is CASSTGTSGSETQYF. For the CDR3, the DNA is TGTGCCAGTAGTACCGGGACTAGCGGGAGTGAGACCCAGTACTTC.

The chain carries TRBV6-2 or TRBV6-3 and TRBJ1-5, with 9 bases aligning to TRBD1. The J segment lost 4 bases and the V segment lost 6 bases, leaving 10 bases of the junction unmatched. Germline CDR1 reads MNHEY; CDR2 reads SVGEGT. The CDR3 consists of 16 residues. The CDR3 DNA reads TGTGCCAGCAGAAACAGGGGGCGCGGAGGAAATCAGCCCCAGCATTTT. Amino acid sequence: CASRNRGRGGNQPQHF.

The gene calls are TRBV29-1 and TRBJ1-5; TRBD1 aligns across 10 bases. This CDR3 contains 14 residues. The germline CDR1 and CDR2 sequences are SQVTM and ANQGSEA. V was clipped by 6 bases and J by 1 base; unmatched bases: 3. CDR3 DNA sequence: TGCAGCGTCCTGACAGGGGGCAGCAATCAGCCCCAGCATTTT. It is translated as CSVLTGGSNQPQHF.

This clonotype was observed at least ten times. This rearrangement joins TRBV10-3 to TRBJ1-6; D remains ambiguous. V was cut by 2 bases and J by 7 bases, with 6 bases left in between. The CDR3 is made up of 13 amino acids. Per the germline V gene, CDR1 is ENHRY and CDR2 is SYGVKD. CDR3 sequence (DNA): TGTGCCATCAGTGAGGATCGGAATTCACCCCTCCACTTT. This gives the protein CAISEDRNSPLHF.

This clonotype was observed at least ten times. The chain employs TRBV10-3 and TRBJ2-4, with 9 bases aligning to TRBD1. The CDR3 consists of 15 residues. After removal of 10 bases from V and 6 bases from J, the junction contained 13 bases not matched to a gene. CDR1 and CDR2 from the germline V gene are ENHRY and SYGVKD. In DNA form, the CDR3 reads TGTGCCACCTCGGAGACAGGGGGGTCGGGAAACATTCAGTACTTC. This encodes CATSETGGSGNIQYF.

The rearrangement uses TRBV6-1 and TRBJ2-3; D is unresolved. CDR3 size: 13 residues. From germline, CDR1 is MNHNS and CDR2 SASEGT. V dropped 5 bases and J dropped 2 bases, with 8 bases sitting between them. This CDR3 is CASSMAPTDTQYF. The CDR3 bases are TGTGCCAGCAGTATGGCTCCCACAGATACGCAGTATTTT.

This clonotype was seen a few times. This rearrangement joins TRBV27 to TRBJ2-3; D unresolved. Per the germline V gene, CDR1 is MNHEY and CDR2 is SMNVEV (reference sequence). The V and J ends lost 3 bases and 0 bases respectively, with 7 bases between them. The CDR3 contains 14 residues. The CDR3 is CASSFGVSTDTQYF. The CDR3 DNA is TGTGCCAGCAGTTTTGGCGTCAGCACAGATACGCAGTATTTT.

This clonotype was counted a few times. The chain recombines TRBV27 with TRBJ2-7; D is undetermined. Trimming removed 0 bases from V and 0 bases from J, with 18 bases in between. This CDR3 spans 18 amino acids. The germline gives CDR1 MNHEY, CDR2 SMNVEV (reference sequence). The CDR3 DNA is TGTGCCAGCAGTTTATCGTATTCCCGGAGACACTACTCCTACGAGCAGTACTTC. This translates into CASSLSYSRRHYSYEQYF.

This clonotype was seen repeatedly, ten times or more. J is TRBJ2-4 and V is TRBV10-3; 10 bases are a match to TRBD2. The germline CDR1 and CDR2 sequences are ENHRY and SYGVKD. CDR3 size: 15 residues. Germline trimming cut 3 bases from V and 8 bases from J; bases unmatched to any gene: 7. The DNA for the CDR3 is TGTGCCATCAGTGATCCTACTAGCGGGAAATACATTCAGTACTTC. It yields the protein CAISDPTSGKYIQYF.

J is TRBJ2-1 and V is TRBV27, with unresolved D. The CDR3 loop spans 13 amino acids. V was cut by 5 bases and J by 3 bases, with 8 bases left in between. Germline V lookup: CDR1 MNHEY, CDR2 SMNVEV (reference sequence). The CDR3 DNA reads as TGTGCCAGCAGTCTAAGCCTCTACAATGAGCAGTTCTTC. Amino acids: CASSLSLYNEQFF.

CDR3 amino acids: CASSFSGRVPLTDTQYF. The CDR3 DNA reads TGTGCCAGCAGCTTCTCTGGCAGGGTCCCCCTAACAGATACGCAGTATTTT. The chain links TRBV13 to TRBJ2-3; possibly TRBD1 for D (5 bases). This CDR3 region has 17 residues. Germline CDR1 and CDR2: PRHDT and FYEKMQ (reference sequence). Trimming stripped 3 bases from V and 3 bases from J, with 19 bases between.

The genes are TRBV5-1 and TRBJ1-3; D remains unclear. Germline lookup yields CDR1 SGHRS and CDR2 YFSETQ. This CDR3 is 17 amino acids long. The ends were cut back, 2 bases at V and 0 bases at J, with 15 bases in the middle. Written as DNA, the CDR3 is TGCGCCAGCAGCTTTGGACGGAAATCCCTCTCTGGAAACACCATATATTTT. It encodes CASSFGRKSLSGNTIYF.

The sample holds a few counts of this clonotype. The J gene is TRBJ2-1, the V gene TRBV24-1; a possible D gene is TRBD2 (6 bases). Germline V gene sequence: CDR1 KGHDR, CDR2 SFDVKD. Trimming stripped 1 base from V and 5 bases from J, with 20 bases between. The CDR3 has 18 residues. CDR3: CATSDFRLGRGLDNEQFF. The CDR3 DNA follows: TGTGCCACCAGTGATTTTCGTTTGGGGCGGGGACTCGACAATGAGCAGTTCTTC.

This clonotype was found many times. The chain links TRBV4-1 to TRBJ1-6; 7 nucleotides align to TRBD1. V lost 3 bases and J lost 9; bases outside the gene matches: 11. The CDR3 runs to 16 residues. Germline V gene data show CDR1 as MGHRA and CDR2 as YSYEKL. The CDR3 region has the DNA TGCGCCAGCAGCCAGCCTGGACAGGCTCAGGGTTCACCCCTCCACTTT. Its translation is CASSQPGQAQGSPLHF.

This clonotype was observed many times. J is TRBJ2-7 and V is TRBV6-1; 12 bases are shared with TRBD2. CDR3 size: 16 residues. Trimming at V came to 1 base and at J to 2 bases, leaving 3 bases not matched to a gene. Germline V gene sequence: CDR1 MNHNS, CDR2 SASEGT. The CDR3 DNA reads as TGTGCCAGCAGTGAAGGGGCTAGCGGGGGGGCCTACGAGCAGTACGTC. Its translation is CASSEGASGGAYEQYV.

In its sample, this clonotype was seen many times. The chain recombines TRBV20-1 with TRBJ1-2; D gene ambiguous. CDR3 length equals 13 residues. Germline V gene sequence: CDR1 DFQATT, CDR2 SNEGSKA (reference sequence). Trimming took off 4 bases at V and 1 base at J, with 10 bases between the two ends. Here the CDR3 reads CSAILTDNYGYTF. The CDR3 nucleotides are TGCAGTGCTATCCTCACGGATAACTATGGCTACACCTTC.

The genes are TRBV15 and TRBJ2-3; D remains unclear. The V gene lost 4 bases and the J gene lost 6 bases, with 11 bases spanning the gap. The CDR3 extends over 13 amino acids. Looked up from germline, CDR1 is LNHNV and CDR2 is YYDKDF (reference sequence). The CDR3 DNA sequence: TGTGCCACCAGCAAAGATCAGACCGATACGCAGTATTTT. This translates into CATSKDQTDTQYF.

This clonotype was counted between two and nine times. The chain carries TRBV5-6 and TRBJ2-3; weak D call: TRBD1 (5 bases). Germline V CDR1 and CDR2: SGHDT, YYEEEE. This CDR3 spans 14 amino acids. The germline V and J ends were trimmed by 0 bases and 4 bases, with 9 bases remaining between them. The CDR3 region is CASSLGGKPDTQYF. The DNA of the CDR3 is TGTGCCAGCAGCTTGGGGGGCAAACCAGATACGCAGTATTTT.

This chain joins TRBV28 and TRBJ1-6, with 8 bases aligning to TRBD1. The CDR3 totals 14 residues. CDR1 MDHEN and CDR2 SYDVKM come from the germline V gene. V shed 3 bases and J 7 bases; nucleotides not matched to a gene: 2. The CDR3 bases are TGTGCCAGCAGTTTGTACAGGGGGAATTCACCCCTCCACTTT. It codes for CASSLYRGNSPLHF. The full variable domain, in which reference TRBV28 and TRBJ1-6 provide the parts outside the CDR3, is DVKVTQSSRYLVKRTGEKVFLECVQDMDHENMFWYRQDPGLGLRLIYFSYDVKMKEKGDIPEGYSVSREKKERFSLILESASTNQTSMYLCASSLYRGNSPLHFGNGTRLTVT.